Given below is one T cell receptor beta chain in context. PCR primers comprised 60 Vbeta and 13 Jbeta primers. How the authors handled the data: In a later analysis, of some 80 million unique beta chains, roughly 9.9 million appeared in at least two donors. The table came from immunoSEQ multiplex PCR; TCRdb's copy has only in-frame clones and leaves some out. The V and J calls and clone size come from that table; D and trimming were worked out from the DNA. Here the sample spans 130,000 to 150,000 clones, roughly 80% being singletons. The data are from a study of cytomegalovirus exposure and HLA in healthy donors. Study at large: Unique TCR beta sequences numbering around 110 million came from about 180 million T cells in an earlier analysis. Within an early data release were 65 million to 90 million unique TCRs drawn from HLA-typed donors.

The CDR3 has 15 residues. CDR1 LGHNA and CDR2 YSLEER come from the germline V gene. Trimming stripped 2 bases from V and 4 bases from J, with 13 bases between. Sequencing was carried out using PBMCs. This sequence joins TRBV4-3 and TRBJ2-3; D might be TRBD1 (5 bases). The sequence came from a woman aged 45 to 65 in good health and CMV-seronegative. This chain's CDR3 is CASSQNRQTSDTQYF. Here the CDR3 DNA reads TGCGCCAGCAGCCAAAACCGACAGACCTCAGATACGCAGTATTTT.